The next 10 T cell receptor beta chains were all read from a single sample in a study of T-cell memory formation after mild COVID-19. TCRdb itself ran the 5' RACE reads through MiXCR, one entry per CDR3 protein. The data contain about 140,000 distinct CDR3 sequences, under 25% of them singletons. Sequencing was done on a sample of PBMCs or a T cell subset sorted from them (not recorded which). Receptors were obtained from an adult woman who had mild COVID-19 (a few samples of this study predate the infection). Cell type and time point are not known.

The J gene is TRBJ2-1, the V gene TRBV24-1, with TRBD2 matching over 9 bases. The CDR3 consists of 15 residues. Trimming took 7 bases from V and 5 from J; bases not matched to a gene: 8. Germline lookup yields CDR1 KGHDR and CDR2 SFDVKD. The chain's CDR3 is CATRSAGGPNNEQFF. As DNA, the CDR3 is TGTGCCACCAGATCGGCGGGAGGGCCGAACAATGAGCAGTTCTTC.

This clonotype appeared a few times. J is TRBJ2-5 and V is TRBV12-3 or TRBV12-4, with D perhaps matching TRBD1 or TRBD2 (5 bases each). This CDR3 contains 14 residues. The V and J ends lost 4 bases and 7 bases respectively, with 16 bases between them. CDR3 bases: TGTGCCAGCAGTTCGACGGGGCCGGTGTCGACCCAGTACTTC. It codes for CASSSTGPVSTQYF.

The rearrangement links TRBV4-2 to TRBJ2-1; D might be TRBD2 (6 bases). V lost 1 base and J 10 bases, leaving 11 bases between the germline ends. CDR1 LGHNA and CDR2 YNFKEQ come from the germline V gene. This CDR3 is built from 13 residues. In nucleotides, the CDR3 is TGTGCCAGCAGCCAAGTACGGGAGAGGGAGCAGTTCTTC. As protein: CASSQVREREQFF.

This rearrangement joins TRBV12-3 or TRBV12-4 to TRBJ2-7, with D possibly called TRBD1 or TRBD2 (5 bases each). The CDR3 is 14 amino acids. Trimming cost V 6 bases and J 0 bases, with 12 bases left between them. CDR3 coding DNA: TGTGCCAGCAGAAATGAGGGGCGCTCCTACGAGCAGTACTTC. It codes for CASRNEGRSYEQYF.

V and J are TRBV27 and TRBJ2-1; 7 nucleotides line up with TRBD1. The CDR3 length is 15 residues. The ends lost 6 bases at V and 0 bases at J; junction bases unmatched: 5. Germline V lookup: CDR1 MNHEY, CDR2 SMNVEV (reference sequence). This CDR3 is CASSRQGSSYNEQFF. CDR3 DNA: TGTGCCAGCAGCCGACAGGGTAGCTCCTACAATGAGCAGTTCTTC.

CDR3 bases: TGTGCCAGCAGTTTGAACGCGGGAGGGCTCTCCTACGAGCAGTACTTC. Translating gives CASSLNAGGLSYEQYF. The chain employs TRBV25-1 and TRBJ2-7, with TRBD2 identical over 9 bases. V dropped 5 bases and J dropped 0; count of bases not matched to a gene: 8. The length of the CDR3 is 16 residues. The germline V gene has CDR1 MGHDK and CDR2 SYGVNS.

In this sample, this clonotype turned up a few times. This chain uses TRBV5-1 with TRBJ2-7, with TRBD1 matching 7 bases. This CDR3 comprises 15 residues. The germline gives CDR1 SGHRS, CDR2 YFSETQ. The V gene end was trimmed by 3 bases and the J gene end by 2 bases; junction bases not matched to a gene: 8. This CDR3 is CASSSPTGLAYEQYF. DNA of the CDR3: TGCGCCAGCAGCTCACCGACAGGGCTCGCCTACGAGCAGTACTTC.

This clonotype has a handful of counts. The J gene is TRBJ2-3, the V gene TRBV7-2; perhaps TRBD1 as D (5 bases). Germline CDR1 and CDR2: SGHTA and FQGNSA. The CDR3 is made up of 16 amino acids. Trimming left V 5 bases short and J 1 base short, with 16 bases between. CDR3 in DNA: TGTGCCAGCAGCCTCCAGGGCCTCCCGCGCACAGATACGCAGTATTTT. This codes for CASSLQGLPRTDTQYF.

The rearrangement links TRBV12-5 to TRBJ1-5; 8 nucleotides align to TRBD1. Germline lookup yields CDR1 LGHNT and CDR2 FRNRAP. This CDR3 has 15 residues. The junction had 4 bases not matched to a gene; V was cut back by 0 bases and J by 6 bases. The CDR3 DNA reads as TGTGCTAGTGGTTTGGTAAAAACAGGGGGTCAGCCCCAGCATTTT. This translates into CASGLVKTGGQPQHF.

This chain joins TRBV20-1 and TRBJ2-3, with TRBD2 matching 11 bases. The V and J ends lost 4 bases and 0 bases, in that order; junction bases with no gene match: 3. Germline V gives CDR1 DFQATT, CDR2 SNEGSKA (reference sequence). The CDR3 loop spans 15 amino acids. The CDR3 loop reads CSATGTSGSTDTQYF. The CDR3, as DNA: TGCAGTGCTACCGGGACTAGCGGCAGCACAGATACGCAGTATTTT.